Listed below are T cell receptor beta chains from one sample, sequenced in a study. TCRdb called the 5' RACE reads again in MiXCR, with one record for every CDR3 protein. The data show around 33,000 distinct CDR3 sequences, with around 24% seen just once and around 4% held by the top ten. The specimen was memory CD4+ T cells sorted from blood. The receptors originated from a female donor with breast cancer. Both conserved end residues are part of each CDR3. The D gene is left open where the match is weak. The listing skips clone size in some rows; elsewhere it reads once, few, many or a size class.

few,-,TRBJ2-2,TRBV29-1,TGCAGCGTTGTTGGACAGCGGACCGGGGAGCTGTTTTTT,CSVVGQRTGELFF
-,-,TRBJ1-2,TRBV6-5,TGTGCCAGCAGTTCATCTTACCAAGGTGGCTACACCTTC,CASSSSYQGGYTF
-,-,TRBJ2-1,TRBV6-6,TGTGCCAGCACGGTTAGCGGTTACTACAATGAGCAGTTCTTC,CASTVSGYYNEQFF
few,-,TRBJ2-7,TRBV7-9,TGTGCCAGCAGCTACGAGTGGTACGAGCAGTACTTC,CASSYEWYEQYF
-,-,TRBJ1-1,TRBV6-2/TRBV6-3,TGTGCCAGCACCCCTGTGAGAGGGGGTTACACTGAAGCTTTCTTT,CASTPVRGGYTEAFF
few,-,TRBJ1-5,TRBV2,TGTGCCAGCAGTAGTCAGGGAAATAGCAATCAGCCCCAGCATTTT,CASSSQGNSNQPQHF
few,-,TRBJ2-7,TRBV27,TGTGCCAGCAGTCGGAGTCCCTCCTACGAGCAGTACTTC,CASSRSPSYEQYF
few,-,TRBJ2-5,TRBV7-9,TGTGCCAGCAGCTTAGAGATGGAGACCCAGTACTTC,CASSLEMETQYF
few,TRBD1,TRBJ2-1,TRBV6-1,TGTGCCAGCAGCGTGACCGACGGGACAGGGGGCTACAATGAGCAGTTCTTC,CASSVTDGTGGYNEQFF
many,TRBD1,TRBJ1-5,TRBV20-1,TGCAGTGCTGGGACAGTGGCCTATAGCAATCAGCCCCAGCATTTT,CSAGTVAYSNQPQHF
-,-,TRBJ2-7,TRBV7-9,TGTGCCAGCAGCACCGGACACGGGTACGAGCAGTACTTC,CASSTGHGYEQYF
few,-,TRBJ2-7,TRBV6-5,TGTGCCAGCAGACCACGGGACACTATCTACGAGCAGTACTTC,CASRPRDTIYEQYF
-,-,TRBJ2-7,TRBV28,TGTGCCAGCAGTACGGCCTACGAGCAGTACTTC,CASSTAYEQYF
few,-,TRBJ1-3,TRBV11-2,TGTGCCAGCACCACCGCTTCAGGGTTCTCTGGAAACACCATATATTTT,CASTTASGFSGNTIYF
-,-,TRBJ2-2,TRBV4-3,TGCGCCAGCAGCAGGACTGCGAGCACCGGGGAGCTGTTTTTT,CASSRTASTGELFF
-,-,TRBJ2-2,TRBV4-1,TGCGCCAGCAGCCAAGCGCGGTACACCGGGGAGCTGTTTTTT,CASSQARYTGELFF
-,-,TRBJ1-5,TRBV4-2,TGTGCCAGCAGCATAGCCACAGGGTTCCAAGGCAATCAGCCCCAGCATTTT,CASSIATGFQGNQPQHF
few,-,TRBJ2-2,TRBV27,TGTGCCAGCAGTCCGGACTTCGGGGAGCTGTTTTTT,CASSPDFGELFF
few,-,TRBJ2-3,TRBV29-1,TGCAGCGTCCCGACAGTAGAGTATACGCAGTATTTT,CSVPTVEYTQYF
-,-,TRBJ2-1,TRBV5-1,TGCGTCAGCGGTGCGAGCTCCTACAATGAGCAGTTCTTC,CVSGASSYNEQFF
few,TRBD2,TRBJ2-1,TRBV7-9,TGTGCCAGCAGCACGCGGACTAGCGGGAGGGTGTACAATGAGCAGTTCTTC,CASSTRTSGRVYNEQFF
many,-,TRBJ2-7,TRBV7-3,TGTGCCAGCAGCCCCTCTGCCACAGGGCCCTACGAGCAGTACTTC,CASSPSATGPYEQYF
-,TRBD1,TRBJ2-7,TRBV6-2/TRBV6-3,TGTGCCAGCGCCGACGGGACAGAGACCTACGAGCAGTACTTC,CASADGTETYEQYF
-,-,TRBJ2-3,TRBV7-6,TGTGCCAGCAGCTTATCTCTTAACCTCGAGCGCGGAGGTACGCAGTATTTT,CASSLSLNLERGGTQYF
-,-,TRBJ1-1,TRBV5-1,TGCGCCAGCAGCTTTCGGGGGAACACTGAAGCTTTCTTT,CASSFRGNTEAFF
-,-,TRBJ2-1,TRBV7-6,TGTGCCAGCAGCCAAGCCCGGACGAGCTACTACAATGAGCAGTTCTTC,CASSQARTSYYNEQFF
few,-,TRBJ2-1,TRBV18,TGTGCCAGCTCACCACCGATACGGGAGTACAATGAGCAGTTCTTC,CASSPPIREYNEQFF
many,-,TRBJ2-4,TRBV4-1,TGCGCCAGCAGCCAAGCCAGTGTAGCCAAAAACATTCAGTACTTC,CASSQASVAKNIQYF
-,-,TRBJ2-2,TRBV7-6,TGTGCCAGCAGCTTAGGAGGGTACAGGGAAGAGCGGGATCTCGGGGCCGGGGAGCTGTTTTTT,CASSLGGYREERDLGAGELFF
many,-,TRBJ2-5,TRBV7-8,TGTGCCAGCACCCGATTCGGGGGTGCAAGGGAGACCCAGTACTTC,CASTRFGGARETQYF
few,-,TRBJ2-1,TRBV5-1,TGCGCCAGCAGCCCGACGGTGGGGGCCCTTTACAATGAGCAGTTCTTC,CASSPTVGALYNEQFF
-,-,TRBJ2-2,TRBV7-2,TGTGCCAGCAGCTTACCCTGGTGGGGGCCCACGAACACCGGGGAGCTGTTTTTT,CASSLPWWGPTNTGELFF
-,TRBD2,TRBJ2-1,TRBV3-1,TGTGCCAGCAGCGCTATGGGGGGCTATCCTAGCGGGGGGGTTTACAATGAGCAGTTCTTC,CASSAMGGYPSGGVYNEQFF
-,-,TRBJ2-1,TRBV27,TGTGCCAGCTCCACAGGGCATGAGCAGTTCTTC,CASSTGHEQFF
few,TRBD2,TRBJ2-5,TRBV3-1,TGTGCCAGCAGCACATCTAGCGGGGGGTCGAAGACCCAGTACTTC,CASSTSSGGSKTQYF
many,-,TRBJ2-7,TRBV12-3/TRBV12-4,TGTGCCAGCAGCCCTCCCGGGTTAGGTGCGGACGAGCAGTACTTC,CASSPPGLGADEQYF
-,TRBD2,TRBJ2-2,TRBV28,TGTGCCAGCAGTTCCCTACTAGCGGGGCCGAACACCGGGGAGCTGTTTTTT,CASSSLLAGPNTGELFF
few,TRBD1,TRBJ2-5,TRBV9,TGTGCCAGCAGCAACCCCCGGACAGGGGGGGATCAAGAGACCCAGTACTTC,CASSNPRTGGDQETQYF
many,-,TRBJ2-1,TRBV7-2,TGTGCCAGCACGGGCGCGGGATATGAGCAGTTCTTC,CASTGAGYEQFF
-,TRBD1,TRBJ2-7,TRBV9,TGTGCCAGCAGCGTCTCACCGGGACAGGGGACTTACGAGCAGTACTTC,CASSVSPGQGTYEQYF
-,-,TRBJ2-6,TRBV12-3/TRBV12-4,TGTGCCAGCAGTACGACAGACGTTGGCGTCCTGACTTTC,CASSTTDVGVLTF
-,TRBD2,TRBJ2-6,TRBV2,TGTGCCAGCAGCCTGACTAGCGGGAGGGCTTATGGGGCCAACGTCCTGACTTTC,CASSLTSGRAYGANVLTF
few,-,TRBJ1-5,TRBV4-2,TGTGCCAGCAGCCATAGGGACGGGACTAGCAATCAGCCCCAGCATTTT,CASSHRDGTSNQPQHF
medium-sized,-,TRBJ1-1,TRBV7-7,TGTGCTAGCTCCCCGGGGATGGGGACTGAAGCTTTCTTT,CASSPGMGTEAFF
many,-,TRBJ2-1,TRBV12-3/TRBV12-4,TGTGCCAGCAGCAGATCGGGGAATGAGCAGTTCTTC,CASSRSGNEQFF
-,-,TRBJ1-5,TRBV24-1,TGTGCCACCAGTGTGGGGACATACAATCAGCCCCAGCATTTT,CATSVGTYNQPQHF
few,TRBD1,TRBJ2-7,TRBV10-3,TGTGCCATCAGTGCCCGAGACAGGGGGTACGAGCAGTACTTC,CAISARDRGYEQYF
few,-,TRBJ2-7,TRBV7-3,TGTGCCAGCAGCGATATCCTTGTTAGCTCCTACGAGCAGTACTTC,CASSDILVSSYEQYF
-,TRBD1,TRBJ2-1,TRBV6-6,TGTGCCAGCAGTCAGGGGGTTGAGCAGTTCTTC,CASSQGVEQFF
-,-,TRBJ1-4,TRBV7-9,TGTGCCAGCAGCGATCTCGGAGGCGAGGGGGATGAAAAACTGTTTTTT,CASSDLGGEGDEKLFF
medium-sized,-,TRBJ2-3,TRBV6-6,TGTGCCAGCAGGATTGGAGATACGCAGTATTTT,CASRIGDTQYF
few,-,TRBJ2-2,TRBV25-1,TGTGCCAGCAAAGGGGGCGGGGAGCTGTTTTTT,CASKGGGELFF
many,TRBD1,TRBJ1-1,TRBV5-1,TGCGCCAGCAGCGCCGACAGGGTACCGAACACTGAAGCTTTCTTT,CASSADRVPNTEAFF
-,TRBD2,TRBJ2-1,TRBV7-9,TGTGCCAGCAGCTTAGTTATGGCGGGGGGCAATGAGCAGTTCTTC,CASSLVMAGGNEQFF
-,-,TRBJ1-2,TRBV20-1,TGCAGTGCTGAAACAGGGCCCATAAACTATGGCTACACCTTC,CSAETGPINYGYTF
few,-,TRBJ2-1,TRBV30,TGTGCCTGGAGTAACCCCTCCGGGACTCTATACAATGAGCAGTTCTTC,CAWSNPSGTLYNEQFF
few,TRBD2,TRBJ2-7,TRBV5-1,TGCGCCAGCAGCGCCGCAGCGGGGGCCGCCTACGAGCAGTACTTC,CASSAAAGAAYEQYF
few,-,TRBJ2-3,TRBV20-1,TGCAGTGCTAGAGATCCGGACGGAGGGCCTCTGGATACGCAGTATTTT,CSARDPDGGPLDTQYF
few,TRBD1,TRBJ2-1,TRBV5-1,TGCGCCAGCAGCTTAGCCCCAGGGGGATACTCCTACAATGAGCAGTTCTTC,CASSLAPGGYSYNEQFF
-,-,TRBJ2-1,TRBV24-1,TGTGCCACCAGTGACCGGGGGCGAGGCAATGAGCAGTTCTTC,CATSDRGRGNEQFF